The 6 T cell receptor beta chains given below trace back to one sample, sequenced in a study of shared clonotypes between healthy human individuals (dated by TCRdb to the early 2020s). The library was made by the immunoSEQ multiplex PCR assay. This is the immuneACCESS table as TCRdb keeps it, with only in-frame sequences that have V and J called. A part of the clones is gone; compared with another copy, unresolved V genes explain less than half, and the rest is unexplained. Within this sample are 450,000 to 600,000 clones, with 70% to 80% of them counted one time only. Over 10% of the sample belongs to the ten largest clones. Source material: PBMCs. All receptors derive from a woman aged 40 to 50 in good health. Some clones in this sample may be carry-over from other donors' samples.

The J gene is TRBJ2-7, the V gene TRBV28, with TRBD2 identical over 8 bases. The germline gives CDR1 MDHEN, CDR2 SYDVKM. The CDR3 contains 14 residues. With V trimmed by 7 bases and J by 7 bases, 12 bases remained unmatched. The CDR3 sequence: CASTLSGAGGEQYF. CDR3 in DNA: TGTGCCAGCACCCTTAGCGGGGCGGGTGGAGAGCAGTACTTC.

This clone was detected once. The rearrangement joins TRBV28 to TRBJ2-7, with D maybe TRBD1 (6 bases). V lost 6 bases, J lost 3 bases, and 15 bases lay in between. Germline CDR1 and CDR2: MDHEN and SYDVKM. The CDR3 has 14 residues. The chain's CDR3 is CASSRYLRGYEQYF. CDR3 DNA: TGTGCCAGCAGCCGATACCTCAGGGGCTACGAGCAGTACTTC.

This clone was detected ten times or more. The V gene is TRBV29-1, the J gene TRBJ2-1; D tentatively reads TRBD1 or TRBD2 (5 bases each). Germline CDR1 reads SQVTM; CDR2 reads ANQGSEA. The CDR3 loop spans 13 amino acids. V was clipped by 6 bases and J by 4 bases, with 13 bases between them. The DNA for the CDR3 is TGCAGCGTCGACAGCGGACCATACAATGAGCAGTTCTTC. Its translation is CSVDSGPYNEQFF.

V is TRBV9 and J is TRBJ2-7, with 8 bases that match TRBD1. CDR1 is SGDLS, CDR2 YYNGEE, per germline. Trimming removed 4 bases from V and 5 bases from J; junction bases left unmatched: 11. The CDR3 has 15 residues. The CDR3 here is CASSNGQGGIHEQYF. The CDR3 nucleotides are TGTGCCAGCAGCAACGGACAGGGAGGTATACACGAGCAGTACTTC.

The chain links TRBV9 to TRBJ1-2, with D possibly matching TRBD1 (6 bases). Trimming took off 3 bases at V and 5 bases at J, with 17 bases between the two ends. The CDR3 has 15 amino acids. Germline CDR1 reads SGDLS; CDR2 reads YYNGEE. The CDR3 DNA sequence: TGTGCCAGCAGCGCTACAGGGAAAGAGGTTTATGGCTACACCTTC. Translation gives CASSATGKEVYGYTF.

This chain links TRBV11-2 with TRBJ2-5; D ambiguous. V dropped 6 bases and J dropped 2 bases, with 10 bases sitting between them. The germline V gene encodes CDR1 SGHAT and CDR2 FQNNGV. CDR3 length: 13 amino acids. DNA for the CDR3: TGTGCCAGCAGTATGGACCCTCAAGAGACCCAGTACTTC. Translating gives CASSMDPQETQYF.